This TCR beta chain was documented in a study of T cell changes during pregnancy in multiple sclerosis. Losses at the gene ends were 1 base for V and 6 bases for J; bases not matched to a gene: 9. This CDR3 is built from 15 residues. Germline CDR1 is SGHTS and CDR2 is YDEGEE. The protocol was immunoSEQ multiplex PCR, while the TCRdb copy is restricted to in-frame clones and leaves out a portion. The data hold 30,000 to 35,000 clones, with around 88% observed a single time. The chain has TRBV5-8 and TRBJ1-2, with 7 bases aligning to TRBD1. The sample was CD4+ T cells from peripheral blood mononuclear cells, taken in the first trimester of pregnancy. This TCR was recovered from a female donor in good health, enrolled as a control in a pregnancy study. The CDR3 loop is CASSLSAGGTDGYTF. The CDR3 bases are TGTGCCAGCAGCTTGTCCGCAGGGGGAACGGATGGCTACACCTTC.